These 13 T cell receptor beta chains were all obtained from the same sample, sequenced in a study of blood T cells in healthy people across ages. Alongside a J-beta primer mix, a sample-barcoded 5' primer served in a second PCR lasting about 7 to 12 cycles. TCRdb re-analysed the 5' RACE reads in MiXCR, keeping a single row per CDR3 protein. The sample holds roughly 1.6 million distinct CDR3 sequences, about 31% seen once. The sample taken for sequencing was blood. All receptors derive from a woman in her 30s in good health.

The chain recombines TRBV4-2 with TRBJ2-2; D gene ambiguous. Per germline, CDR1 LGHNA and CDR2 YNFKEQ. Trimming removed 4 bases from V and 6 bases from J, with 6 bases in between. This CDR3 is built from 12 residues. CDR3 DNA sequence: TGTGCCAGCAGCCCTTCCCCCGGGGAGCTGTTTTTT. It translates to CASSPSPGELFF.

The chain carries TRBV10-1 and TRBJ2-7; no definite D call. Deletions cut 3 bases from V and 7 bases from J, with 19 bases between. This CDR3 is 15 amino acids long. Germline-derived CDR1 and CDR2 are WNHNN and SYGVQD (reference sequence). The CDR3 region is CASSDLTWNPLEQYF. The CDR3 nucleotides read TGCGCCAGCAGTGACCTAACGTGGAACCCTCTGGAGCAGTACTTC.

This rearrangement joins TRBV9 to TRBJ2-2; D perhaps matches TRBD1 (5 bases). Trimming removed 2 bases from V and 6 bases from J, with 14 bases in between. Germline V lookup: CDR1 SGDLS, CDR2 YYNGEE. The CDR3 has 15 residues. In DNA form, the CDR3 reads TGTGCCAGCAGCGTCGACGATGCGACAGCCGGGGAGCTGTTTTTT. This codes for CASSVDDATAGELFF.

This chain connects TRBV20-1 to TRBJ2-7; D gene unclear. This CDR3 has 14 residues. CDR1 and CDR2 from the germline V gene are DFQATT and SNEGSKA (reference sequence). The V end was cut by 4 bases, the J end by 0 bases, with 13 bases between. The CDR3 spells CSANVQPSSYEQYF. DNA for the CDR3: TGCAGTGCTAACGTACAGCCGTCCTCCTACGAGCAGTACTTC.

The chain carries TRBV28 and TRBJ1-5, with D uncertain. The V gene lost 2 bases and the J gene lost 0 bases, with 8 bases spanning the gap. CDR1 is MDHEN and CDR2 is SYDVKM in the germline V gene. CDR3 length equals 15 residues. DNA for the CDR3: TGTGCCAGCAGTTTAGCGGAAAATAGCAATCAGCCCCAGCATTTT. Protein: CASSLAENSNQPQHF.

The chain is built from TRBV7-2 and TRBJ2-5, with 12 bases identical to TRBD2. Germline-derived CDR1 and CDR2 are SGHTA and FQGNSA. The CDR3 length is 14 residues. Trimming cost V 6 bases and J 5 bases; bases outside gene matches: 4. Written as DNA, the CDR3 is TGTGCCAGCAGTACTAGCGGGGGGCGCGAGACCCAGTACTTC. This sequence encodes CASSTSGGRETQYF.

This chain's CDR3 is CASSQVTGYGYTF. For the CDR3, the DNA is TGTGCCAGCAGCCAAGTTACGGGCTATGGCTACACCTTC. This chain uses TRBV3-1 with TRBJ1-2; D is ambiguous. Germline V gene data show CDR1 as LGHDT and CDR2 as YNNKEL (reference sequence). The CDR3 is 13 residues long. V shed 1 base and J shed 4 bases, with 7 bases lying between them.

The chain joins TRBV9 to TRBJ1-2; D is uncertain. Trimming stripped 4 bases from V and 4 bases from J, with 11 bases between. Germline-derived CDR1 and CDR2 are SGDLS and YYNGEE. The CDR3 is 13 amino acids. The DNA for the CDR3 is TGTGCCAGCAGCCTAACGGACTTCTATGGCTACACCTTC. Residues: CASSLTDFYGYTF.

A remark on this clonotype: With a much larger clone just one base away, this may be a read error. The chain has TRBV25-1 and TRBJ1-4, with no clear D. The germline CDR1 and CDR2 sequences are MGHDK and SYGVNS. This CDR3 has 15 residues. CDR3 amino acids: CASSESGLINEKRFF. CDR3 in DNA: TGTGCCAGCAGTGAATCCGGATTAATTAATGAAAAACGGTTTTTT.

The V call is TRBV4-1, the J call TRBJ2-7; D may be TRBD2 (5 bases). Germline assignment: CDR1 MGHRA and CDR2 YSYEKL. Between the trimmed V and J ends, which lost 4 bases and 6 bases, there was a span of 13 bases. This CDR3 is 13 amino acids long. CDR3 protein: CASSLKRETEQYF. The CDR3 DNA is TGCGCCAGCAGCCTCAAGAGGGAAACCGAGCAGTACTTC.

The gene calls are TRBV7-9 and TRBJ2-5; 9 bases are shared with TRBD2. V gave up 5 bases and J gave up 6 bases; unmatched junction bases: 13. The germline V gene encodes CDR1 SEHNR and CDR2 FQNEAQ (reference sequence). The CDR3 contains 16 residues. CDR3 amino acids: CASSTDGSGSGKTQYF. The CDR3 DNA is TGTGCCAGCAGCACCGATGGTAGCGGGAGTGGAAAGACCCAGTACTTC.

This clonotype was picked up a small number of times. This CDR3 reads CASSVGGARMDTQYF. The CDR3 DNA follows: TGTGCCAGCAGCGTAGGAGGGGCCAGGATGGATACGCAGTATTTT. V and J are TRBV9 and TRBJ2-3; D is perhaps TRBD1 or TRBD2 (5 bases each). V lost 0 bases, J lost 6 bases, and 14 bases lay in between. Germline V gene data show CDR1 as SGDLS and CDR2 as YYNGEE. The CDR3 loop spans 15 amino acids.

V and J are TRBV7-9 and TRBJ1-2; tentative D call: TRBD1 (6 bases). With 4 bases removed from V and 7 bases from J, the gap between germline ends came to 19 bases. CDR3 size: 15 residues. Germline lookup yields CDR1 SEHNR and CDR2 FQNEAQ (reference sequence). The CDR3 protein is CASSSKGGTRGGYTF. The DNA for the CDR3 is TGTGCCAGCAGCTCCAAAGGGGGTACAAGAGGTGGCTACACCTTC. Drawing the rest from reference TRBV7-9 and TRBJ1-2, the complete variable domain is DTGVSQNPRHKITKRGQNVTFRCDPISEHNRLYWYRQTLGQGPEFLTYFQNEAQLEKSRLLSDRFSAERPKGSFSTLEIQRTEQGDSAMYLCASSSKGGTRGGYTFGSGTRLTVV.